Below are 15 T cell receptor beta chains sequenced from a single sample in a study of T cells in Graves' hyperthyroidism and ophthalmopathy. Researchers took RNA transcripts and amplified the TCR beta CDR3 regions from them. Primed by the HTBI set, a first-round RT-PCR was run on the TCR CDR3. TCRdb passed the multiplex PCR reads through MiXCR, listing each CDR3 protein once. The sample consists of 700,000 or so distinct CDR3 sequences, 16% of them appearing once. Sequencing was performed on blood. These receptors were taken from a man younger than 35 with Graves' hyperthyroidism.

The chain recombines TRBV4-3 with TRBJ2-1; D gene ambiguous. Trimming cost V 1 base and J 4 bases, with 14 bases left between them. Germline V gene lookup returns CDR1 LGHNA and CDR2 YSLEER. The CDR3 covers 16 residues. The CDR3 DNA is TGCGCCAGCAGCCAAGGCTCCCAGGACGGTTACAATGAGCAGTTCTTC. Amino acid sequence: CASSQGSQDGYNEQFF.

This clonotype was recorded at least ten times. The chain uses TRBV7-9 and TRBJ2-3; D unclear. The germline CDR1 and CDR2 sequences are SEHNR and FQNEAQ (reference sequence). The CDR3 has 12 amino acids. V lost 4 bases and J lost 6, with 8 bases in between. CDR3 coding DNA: TGTGCCAGCAGCTCGCCGTTGGATACGCAGTATTTT. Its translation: CASSSPLDTQYF.

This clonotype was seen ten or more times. The CDR3 bases are TGTGCCAGCAGTGAGGGGCCGGAGGGCAGGGGCTACACCTTC. The encoded protein is CASSEGPEGRGYTF. The chain carries TRBV2 and TRBJ1-2; D possibly corresponds to TRBD1 (5 bases). In germline, CDR1 is SNHLY, CDR2 FYNNEI. Deletions cut 3 bases from V and 8 bases from J, with 16 bases between. CDR3 length: 14 amino acids.

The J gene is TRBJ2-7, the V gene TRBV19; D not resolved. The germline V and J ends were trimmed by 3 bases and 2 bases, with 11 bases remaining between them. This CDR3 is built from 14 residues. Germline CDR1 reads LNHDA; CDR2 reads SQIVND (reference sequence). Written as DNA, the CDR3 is TGTGCCAGTAGTATCTCACTCCGGGCCTACGAGCAGTACTTC. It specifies CASSISLRAYEQYF.

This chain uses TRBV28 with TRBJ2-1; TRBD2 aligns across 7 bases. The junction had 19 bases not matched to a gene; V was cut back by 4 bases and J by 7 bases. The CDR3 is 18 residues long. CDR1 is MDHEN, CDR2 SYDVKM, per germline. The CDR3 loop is CASSYPTTSPKERNEQFF. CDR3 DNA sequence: TGTGCCAGCAGTTACCCCACGACTAGCCCAAAGGAGAGAAATGAGCAGTTCTTC.

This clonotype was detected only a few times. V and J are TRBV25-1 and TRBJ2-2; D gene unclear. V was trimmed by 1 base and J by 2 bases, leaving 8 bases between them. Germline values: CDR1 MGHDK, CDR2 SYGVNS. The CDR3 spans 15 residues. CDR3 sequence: CASSELESNTGELFF. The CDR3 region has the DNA TGTGCCAGCAGTGAATTGGAAAGCAACACCGGGGAGCTGTTTTTT.

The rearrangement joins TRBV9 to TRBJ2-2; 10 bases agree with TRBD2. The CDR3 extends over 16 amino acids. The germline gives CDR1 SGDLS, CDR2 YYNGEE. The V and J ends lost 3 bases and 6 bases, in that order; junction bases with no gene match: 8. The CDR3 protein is CASSASGRAHPGELFF. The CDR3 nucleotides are TGTGCCAGCAGCGCGAGCGGGAGGGCCCACCCCGGGGAGCTGTTTTTT.

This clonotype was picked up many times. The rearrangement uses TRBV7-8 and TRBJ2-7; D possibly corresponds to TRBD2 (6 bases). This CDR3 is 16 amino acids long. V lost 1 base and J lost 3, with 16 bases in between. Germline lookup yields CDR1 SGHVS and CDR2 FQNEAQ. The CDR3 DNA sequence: TGTGCCAGCAGCTTAGGAGGGTGGGGCGGGGTCTACGAGCAGTACTTC. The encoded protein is CASSLGGWGGVYEQYF. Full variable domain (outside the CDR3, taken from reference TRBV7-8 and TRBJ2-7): GAGVSQSPRYKVAKRGQDVALRCDPISGHVSLFWYQQALGQGPEFLTYFQNEAQLDKSGLPSDRFFAERPEGSVSTLKIQRTQQEDSAVYLCASSLGGWGGVYEQYFGPGTRLTVT.

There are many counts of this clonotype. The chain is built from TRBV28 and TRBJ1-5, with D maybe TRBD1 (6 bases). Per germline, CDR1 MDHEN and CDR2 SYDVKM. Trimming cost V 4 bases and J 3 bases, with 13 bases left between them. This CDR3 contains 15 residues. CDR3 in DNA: TGTGCCAGCAGTTCCCGGGACACCCACAATCAGCCCCAGCATTTT. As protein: CASSSRDTHNQPQHF.

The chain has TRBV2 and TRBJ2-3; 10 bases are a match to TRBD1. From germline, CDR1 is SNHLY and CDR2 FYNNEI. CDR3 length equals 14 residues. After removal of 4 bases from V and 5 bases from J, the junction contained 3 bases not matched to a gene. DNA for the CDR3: TGTGCCAGCAGTGCCGACAGGGGGCAAGATACGCAGTATTTT. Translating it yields CASSADRGQDTQYF. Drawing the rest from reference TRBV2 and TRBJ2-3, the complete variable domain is EPEVTQTPSHQVTQMGQEVILRCVPISNHLYFYWYRQILGQKVEFLVSFYNNEISEKSEIFDDQFSVERPDGSNFTLKIRSTKLEDSAMYFCASSADRGQDTQYFGPGTRLTVL.

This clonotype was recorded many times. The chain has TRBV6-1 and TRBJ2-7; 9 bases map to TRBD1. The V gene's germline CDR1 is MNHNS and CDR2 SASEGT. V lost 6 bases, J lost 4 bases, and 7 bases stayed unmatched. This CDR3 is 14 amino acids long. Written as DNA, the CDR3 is TGTGCCAGCAGACGGGACAGGGAATTTTACGAGCAGTACTTC. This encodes CASRRDREFYEQYF.

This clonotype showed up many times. The CDR3 here is CASSRDRLTAKNIQYF. CDR3 in DNA: TGTGCCAGCAGTCGGGACAGGTTGACGGCCAAAAACATTCAGTACTTC. The V and J genes are TRBV12-3 or TRBV12-4 and TRBJ2-4; 8 bases map to TRBD1. The V gene end was trimmed by 5 bases and the J gene end by 1 base; junction bases not matched to a gene: 7. The CDR3 runs 16 residues.

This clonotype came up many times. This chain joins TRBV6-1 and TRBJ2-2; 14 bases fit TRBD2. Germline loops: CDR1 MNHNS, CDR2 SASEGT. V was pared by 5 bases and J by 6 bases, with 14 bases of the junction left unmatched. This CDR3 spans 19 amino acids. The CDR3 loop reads CASSSGTSGSGEQAGELFF. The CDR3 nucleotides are TGTGCCAGCAGTTCCGGGACTAGCGGGAGTGGGGAGCAGGCCGGGGAGCTGTTTTTT.

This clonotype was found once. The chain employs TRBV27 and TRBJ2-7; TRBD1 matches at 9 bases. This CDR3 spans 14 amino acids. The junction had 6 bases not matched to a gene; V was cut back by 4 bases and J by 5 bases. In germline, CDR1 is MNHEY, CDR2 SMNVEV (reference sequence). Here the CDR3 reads CASSSADRGDEQYF. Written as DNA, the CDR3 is TGTGCCAGCAGTTCCGCGGACAGGGGTGACGAGCAGTACTTC.

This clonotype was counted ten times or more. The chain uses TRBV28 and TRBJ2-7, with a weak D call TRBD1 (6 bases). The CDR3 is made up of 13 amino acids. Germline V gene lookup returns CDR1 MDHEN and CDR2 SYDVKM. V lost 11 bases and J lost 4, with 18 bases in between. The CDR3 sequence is CAWSAGAGYEQYF. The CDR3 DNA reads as TGTGCCTGGTCTGCAGGGGCGGGTTACGAGCAGTACTTC.